The clone carrying this T cell receptor beta chain has just one count. Antigen unknown. TCRdb's table, derived via immunoSEQ multiplex PCR, lists solely in-frame clones and lacks some. The table includes 320,000 or so clones, roughly 88% detected once. Treatment indicated: some 19 received Ad26.COV2.S at low or high dose, single or two shots; about 5 received placebo; per-sample allocation not given. After the first vaccine or placebo injection, samples were drawn on day 63. The entry originates in a study of Ad26.COV2.S vaccination and SARS-CoV-2 variants. Study-wide results and limits: An underestimation of total T cell responses may have resulted from the TCR breadth and depth analyses.

Germline V lookup: CDR1 SGHTA, CDR2 FQGNSA. With 1 base removed from V and 3 bases from J, the gap between germline ends came to 13 bases. The CDR3 has 16 amino acids. The sequencing here drew on peripheral blood, taken in a trial of Ad26.COV2.S vaccine versus placebo. The chain carries TRBV7-2 and TRBJ1-3; D is uncertain. The origin of this receptor is a person between 18 and 65 years old who received the Ad26.COV2.S COVID-19 vaccine or a placebo. CDR3 in amino acids: CASSLDLGSVGNTIYF. CDR3 coding DNA: TGTGCCAGCAGCTTAGACTTAGGGTCGGTTGGAAACACCATATATTTT.